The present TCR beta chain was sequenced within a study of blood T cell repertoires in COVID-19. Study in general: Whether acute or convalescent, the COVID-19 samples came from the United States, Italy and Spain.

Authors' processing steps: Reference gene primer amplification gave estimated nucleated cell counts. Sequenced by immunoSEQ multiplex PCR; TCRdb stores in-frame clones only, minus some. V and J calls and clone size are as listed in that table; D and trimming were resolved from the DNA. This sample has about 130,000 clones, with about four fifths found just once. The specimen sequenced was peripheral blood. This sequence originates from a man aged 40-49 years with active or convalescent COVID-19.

CDR3 sequence reads: CASSLLRDRGYEQYF. The CDR3 DNA reads as TGCGCCAGCAGCCTGCTCCGGGACAGGGGCTACGAGCAGTACTTC. This chain joins TRBV4-1 and TRBJ2-7, with 10 nucleotides matching TRBD1. The CDR3 has 15 residues. CDR1 MGHRA and CDR2 YSYEKL come from the germline V gene. V trimming: 4 bases; J trimming: 3 bases; junction bases outside the gene matches: 6.